Here is one T cell receptor beta chain with its context. This receptor's antigen is unknown. Qualities for individual bases were not recorded, and no much larger clone is one base off. These data come from a study of cytomegalovirus exposure and HLA in healthy donors (dated by TCRdb to about 2017). About the study as a whole: In an earlier analysis of under 750 of the donors, 250 to 350 Gb of sequence data and 100 million or so unique TCR beta sequences from about 179 million T cells were reported. Both class I and class II loci were covered by HLA typing, at four-digit resolution. The T cell repertoires of 666 subjects were profiled by immunosequencing and related to cytomegalovirus serostatus. Rather than drawing on any new phenotypic data, the later analysis identified candidate immune exposures from TCR beta sequences and the way those sequences occurred across donors. To predict cytomegalovirus infection status, the study combined high-throughput TCR immunosequencing, statistical association of individual TCRs with disease status, and machine learning. An earlier analysis of around 580 of the donors used high-throughput TCR beta sequencing to judge whether each TCR beta V gene segment behaved as functional or pseudogenic. The study was designed to test whether signatures of past pathogen exposure could be identified by cataloging public T cell receptors. Along with the approximately 600-subject first cohort, a separate validation cohort of roughly 110 different subjects was used. On average, about 240,000 unique TCR beta nucleotide sequences were sequenced per donor among a few hundred genotyped donors of the cohort, with about 19% of those sequences being non-productive. A later genetic analysis used genome-wide SNP genotypes for about three fifths of the 666 donors, treating that subset as a discovery cohort. Of the roughly 430 genotyped donors, about 80% fell in the genetic ancestry cluster associated with self-reported Caucasian donors. An early release that covered fewer than 750 HLA-typed donors contained about 290 gigabases of sequencing data and 65 million to 100 million unique TCR sequences. A later analysis re-examined previously published TCR beta repertoires from several hundred donors and added high-resolution HLA genotyping to investigate patterns of TCR occurrence. About five DR-DQ haplotypes were treated as single units for association and clustering because of strong linkage in the cohort. Every repertoire in the discovery cohort had been generated on one and the same sequencing platform. Typing coverage differed by locus: A, B, C, DRB1 and DQB1 were typed in about 629-630 donors, DQA1 in 500 to 550, DPA1 in around 580, and DPB1 in 472. Alongside the repertoire data, information on donor age, sex, ethnicity and CMV serostatus was compiled.

On the study overall, not on this receptor specifically: According to the authors, the approach could potentially be generalized to other disease states and immunological phenotypes. A few of the identified cytomegalovirus-associated TCR beta chains were confirmed in vitro to be specific for cytomegalovirus antigens. Because counts were too low, roughly 18 rarely observed V segments, including chromosome 9 orphons, were left out of the earlier analysis of several hundred of the donors. Compared with equally common non-associated chains, HLA-associated TCR beta chains in a later analysis were more clonally expanded and had lower generation probabilities. While some public TCRs were present in many individuals, most TCR sequences turned up only very rarely across donors. Roughly uniform sequencing depth across donors was assumed in presence/absence analyses, although this assumption may not hold. Linkage disequilibrium might explain the correlated functional status among segregating V segments, but an unknown experimental factor could not be excluded. Several of the top co-occurrence clusters appeared to be linked to parvovirus B19, influenza, CMV and Epstein-Barr virus, according to a later analysis. A further reported finding was that TCR beta sequences accurately predicted the HLA-A and HLA-B alleles for most subjects in the first cohort. Only TCR beta chains were sequenced in this cohort, and the absence of alpha or paired-chain data limited detectable features. Broadly in line with IMGT annotations, most TCR beta V segments showed up in productive rearrangements about 87% or about 30% of the time in an earlier analysis of 587 of the donors. A cluster of highly shared sequence variants was judged likely to represent a technical artifact of the sequencing pipeline. In both the original and validation cohorts, the classifier was reported to diagnose cytomegalovirus status with high specificity and sensitivity. Some IMGT-functional V segments, including TRBV6-2 and TRBV6-3, could not be distinguished by the 87-base-pair reads and were therefore excluded. A later analysis found that most CMV-associated TCR beta chains appeared HLA-restricted, with HLA associations seemingly driven largely by CMV exposure. For the cohort, immune exposure information was limited to CMV serostatus. In a later genetic analysis, fewer N-insertions in productive TCRs were reported among donors in an Asian-associated ancestry cluster than the roughly 670-donor mean. In a later analysis, TCR association rates were found to vary across HLA loci, with the most associated TCRs seen for DRB1 alleles and the fewest for HLA-C alleles. Because HLA typing was unavailable for some donors at each locus, only the typed subset was used in association tests. V-gene and J-gene trimming of TCR beta chains was associated with a missense DCLRE1C variant in a later genetic analysis, and the association was replicated in an independent cohort. At a false discovery rate of 0.05, a later analysis linked about 16,000 TCR beta sequences to specific HLA alleles. Assigning TCR associations to individual alleles was difficult when HLA alleles, especially DR and DQ, strongly co-occurred. In the study, 150 to 200 TCR beta chains were listed as associated with cytomegalovirus.

The CDR3 sequence holds 16 residues, the cysteine and phenylalanine included. The retained sequence is limited to the CDR3, 48 bases, with the frame set at the first base. V lost 4 bases and J lost 4 bases, and the count of bases not matched to a germline gene is 14. The library was produced with the immunoSEQ multiplex PCR assay. For the multiplex PCR, a mixture combining 60 forward primers for TCR Vbeta segments and 13 reverse primers for TCR Jbeta segments was used. The CDR3 region of rearranged TCR beta genes was amplified from genomic DNA by a multiplex PCR assay. The amplified TCR beta libraries were sequenced on the Illumina HiSeq System as 87-base-pair reads. Per the source publication's procedure: In a later analysis, roughly 80 million unique TCR beta chains were counted across the approximately 670 repertoires, and roughly 9.9 million of these chains were shared by at least two donors. Raw reads were error-corrected and collapsed into unique sequences with a nearest-neighbor algorithm that merged closely related sequences to remove PCR and sequencing errors. CDR3 sequences were aligned to IMGT reference sequences to assign V, D and J gene segments. For a sequence to be retained, at least a six-nucleotide match to both a V gene segment and a J gene segment was required. A rearrangement was called productive if the CDR3 had no stop codons and remained in frame with V and J, and every other rearrangement was called non-productive. Following IMGT convention, CDR3 was defined as the stretch from the second conserved V-encoded cysteine up to the conserved J-encoded phenylalanine. Sequences without an unambiguous match to a single V gene segment were excluded from the earlier analysis of several hundred of the donors. In an earlier analysis of approximately 500 of the donors, a V segment was called functional when productive rearrangements were above 56.7%, and segregating when the standard deviation between donors exceeded 5%. A statistical classification framework was developed to diagnose cytomegalovirus status using the catalog of TCR beta chain sequences. In a later analysis, TCR nucleotide sequences were compared against IMGT/GENE-DB human TR gene sequences so that V and J genes could be assigned. Using the TCRdist pipeline, a later analysis assigned CDR3 sequences along with most-parsimonious VDJ recombination scenarios. In a later analysis, every TCR beta chain was defined by the combination of its CDR3 amino acid sequence and its V-gene family, and reads without a unique V-gene family were dropped. In a later analysis, approximately 590 highly shared, low-generation-probability nucleotide sequences were removed to address suspected cross-contamination and a sequencing artifact. In a later analysis, a clonal expansion index was calculated for each public chain from normalized within-repertoire ranks of inferred template counts. Generation probabilities in a later analysis came from a VDJ recombination model fitted to out-of-frame rearrangements, and those results were checked against IGoR. A later analysis scored TCR-TCR, TCR-HLA and TCR-CMV co-occurrence with hypergeometric tests, applying a repertoire-size bias correction to TCR pairs. To estimate false discovery rates, a later analysis permuted the HLA or CMV assignments 20 times. A later analysis grouped co-occurring TCRs with DBSCAN, adding TCRdist sequence similarity when clustering within HLA-allele-positive subsets. Repertoires with fewer than 30,000 or more than 120,000 public chains were left out of co-occurrence clustering, as were roughly five repertoires with anomalous nucleotide sharing. In TCRdb, the immuneACCESS table is reduced to in-frame sequences with V and J assigned. These tables do not hold every clone; where another copy was compared, an unresolved V gene accounts for under half, and the others remain unexplained. The V and J calls and clone size are taken from that table; D and trimming were inferred from the DNA. For this sample the table gives approximately 210,000 clones, of which 79% were detected only once. The ten largest clonotypes hold 1.6% of the sample.

The cohort consisted of 600 to 750 healthy bone marrow donors. All cohort members were sampled while nominally healthy, although unrecorded immune exposures were likely present. The donor was CMV seronegative and was included in the group of a few hundred seronegative cohort members. A peripheral blood sample was provided by each donor, and peripheral blood mononuclear cells were used for TCR beta sequencing. Genomic DNA was extracted from the blood cell samples with the Qiagen DNeasy Blood Extraction Kit. The TCR comes from a woman aged 45 to 65 in good health and CMV-seronegative. The sample consisted of PBMCs. Recombination linked TRBV5-3 to TRBJ2-7, with 7 junctional bases fitting TRBD2. TRBV5-3 is placed among ORFs of uncertain function. The CDR3 region: CARSQGPTSRSYEQYF. The nucleotide sequence is TGTGCCAGAAGCCAGGGCCCGACTAGCAGGAGTTACGAGCAGTACTTC.